This T cell receptor (beta chain) was captured in a study of cytomegalovirus exposure and HLA in healthy donors. Amplification used 60 Vbeta primers and 13 Jbeta primers. The repertoire was sequenced with immunoSEQ multiplex PCR; TCRdb's copy has only in-frame clones and lacks some. The sample includes about 130,000 clones, around 80% of them seen just once. This CDR3 is 15 amino acids long. Germline lookup yields CDR1 MNHEY and CDR2 SMNVEV (reference sequence). V dropped 4 bases and J dropped 8; count of bases not matched to a gene: 8. A remark on this clone: The target antigen is unknown.

Study-level points and caveats: Later analysis demonstrated an association between a missense DCLRE1C variant and TCR beta V- and J-gene trimming.

This TCR derives from a man aged 40-49 years in good health and CMV-seropositive. This chain joins TRBV27 and TRBJ2-2; TRBD1 aligns across 9 bases. The sample taken for sequencing was PBMCs. CDR3 coding DNA: TGTGCCAGCAGTTCGGGACAGGGAGGCTTGGGGGAGCTGTTTTTT. This codes for CASSSGQGGLGELFF.